This TCR beta chain was sequenced for a study of T cell clones after liver transplantation. Overall study: Immunosuppression withdrawal was tried within 2 years after liver transplantation in this trial. Until 12-24 months post-transplant, subjects got standard immunosuppression and no induction.

Trimming removed 2 bases from V and 7 bases from J; junction bases left unmatched: 5. Germline loops: CDR1 MNHEY, CDR2 SVGAGI. The CDR3 contains 15 residues. Thawed unstimulated PBMCs were FACS-sorted by CD3, CD4 and CD8 into two populations. Produced via immunoSEQ multiplex PCR; TCRdb's table is partial and in-frame only. Of tens of thousands of clones in the sample, under 85% were seen once. The TCR was taken from a human patient who received a liver transplant. Some of the T cells may derive from the graft donor. The sequencing used CD4+ T cells from blood, collected at the 22-month timepoint. The chain employs TRBV6-5 and TRBJ1-4; 9 nucleotides match TRBD1. The CDR3 DNA is TGTGCCAGCAGTTACAGGGGACAGGGTTCTGAAAAACTGTTTTTT. It encodes CASSYRGQGSEKLFF.